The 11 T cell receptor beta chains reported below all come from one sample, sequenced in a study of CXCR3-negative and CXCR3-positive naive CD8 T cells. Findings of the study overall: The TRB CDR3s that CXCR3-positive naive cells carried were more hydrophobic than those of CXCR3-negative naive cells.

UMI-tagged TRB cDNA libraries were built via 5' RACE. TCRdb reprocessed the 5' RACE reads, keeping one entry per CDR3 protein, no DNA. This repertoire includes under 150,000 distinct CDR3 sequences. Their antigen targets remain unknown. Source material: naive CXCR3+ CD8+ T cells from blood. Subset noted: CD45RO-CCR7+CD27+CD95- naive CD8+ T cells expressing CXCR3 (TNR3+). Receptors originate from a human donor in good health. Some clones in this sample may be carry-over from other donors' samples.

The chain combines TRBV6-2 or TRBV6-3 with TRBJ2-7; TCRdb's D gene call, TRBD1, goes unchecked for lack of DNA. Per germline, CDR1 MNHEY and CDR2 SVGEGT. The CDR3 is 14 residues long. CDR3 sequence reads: CAAARTDYSYEQYF.

The CDR3: CAIREEVKGWFYF. V gene TRBV10-3 combines with J gene TRBJ2-3. CDR1 ENHRY and CDR2 SYGVKD come from the germline V gene. The CDR3 totals 13 residues.

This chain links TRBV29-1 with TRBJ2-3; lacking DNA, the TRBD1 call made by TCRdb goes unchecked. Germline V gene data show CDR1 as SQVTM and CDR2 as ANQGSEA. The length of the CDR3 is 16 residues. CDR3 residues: CSVGGAQGADTDTQYF.

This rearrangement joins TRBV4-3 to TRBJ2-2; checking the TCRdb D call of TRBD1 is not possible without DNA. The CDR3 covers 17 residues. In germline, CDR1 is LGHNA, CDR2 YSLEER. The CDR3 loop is CASSQDSIQGAPGELFF.

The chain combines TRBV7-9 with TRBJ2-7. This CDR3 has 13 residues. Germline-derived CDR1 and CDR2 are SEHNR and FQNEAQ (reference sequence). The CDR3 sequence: CASSLSASYEQYF.

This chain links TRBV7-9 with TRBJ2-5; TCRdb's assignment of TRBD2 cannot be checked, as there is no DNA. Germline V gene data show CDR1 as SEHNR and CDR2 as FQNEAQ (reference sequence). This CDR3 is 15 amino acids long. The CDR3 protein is CASSWTSGTGETQYF.

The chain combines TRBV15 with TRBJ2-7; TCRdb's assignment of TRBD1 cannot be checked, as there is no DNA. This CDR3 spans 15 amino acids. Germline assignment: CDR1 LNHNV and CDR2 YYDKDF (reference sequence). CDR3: CATSRDRDRDNEQYF.

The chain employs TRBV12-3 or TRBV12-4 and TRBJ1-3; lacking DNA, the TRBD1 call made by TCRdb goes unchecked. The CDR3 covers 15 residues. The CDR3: CASIRDSEPGNTIYF.

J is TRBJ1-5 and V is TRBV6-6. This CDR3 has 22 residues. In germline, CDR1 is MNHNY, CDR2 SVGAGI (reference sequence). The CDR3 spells CASSPRLIFYLVEQHSNQPQHF.

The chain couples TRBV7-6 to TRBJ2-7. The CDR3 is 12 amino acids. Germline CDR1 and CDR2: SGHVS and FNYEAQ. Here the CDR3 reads CASSLVADEQYF.

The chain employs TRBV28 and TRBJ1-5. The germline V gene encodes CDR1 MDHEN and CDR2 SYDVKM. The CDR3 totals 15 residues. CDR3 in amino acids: CASSSILREYQPQHF.